The next 7 T cell receptor beta chains were all read from a single sample in a study of T cells expressing NK-cell markers. Following a re-call of the 5' RACE reads, TCRdb has one entry per CDR3 protein and lacks DNA. The listing contains some 500,000 distinct CDR3 sequences. The sample taken for sequencing was blood T cells: a sorted CD56 or NKG2C T cell subset, CD4+ or CD8+ T cells, or bulk PBMC T cells (not recorded which). Source of these receptors: a woman in her forties or fifties in good health.

The rearrangement uses TRBV5-1 and TRBJ2-1; TCRdb's assignment of TRBD2 cannot be checked, as there is no DNA. This CDR3 is built from 18 residues. The germline V gene encodes CDR1 SGHRS and CDR2 YFSETQ. The CDR3 sequence: CASSLRGPGTSGIGEQFF.

This rearrangement joins TRBV6-5 to TRBJ1-3. The CDR3 loop spans 12 amino acids. CDR1 is MNHEY and CDR2 is SVGAGI in the germline V gene. CDR3 residues: CASSPRGNTIYF.

The CDR3 here is CASSLGGRRNEQFF. This chain joins TRBV7-2 and TRBJ2-1; TCRdb indicates TRBD2, and absent DNA this call remains unverified. CDR1 is SGHTA, CDR2 FQGNSA, per germline. The CDR3 sequence is 14 residues long.

This chain links TRBV20-1 with TRBJ2-3. The CDR3 covers 14 residues. Germline V gene sequence: CDR1 DFQATT, CDR2 SNEGSKA (reference sequence). CDR3 region: CSARDLRTTDTQYF.

The CDR3 here is CSVDRPGDYTF. V gene TRBV29-1 combines with J gene TRBJ1-2. The CDR3 spans 11 residues. CDR1 and CDR2 (germline): SQVTM, ANQGSEA.

The V call is TRBV24-1, the J call TRBJ2-1; with no DNA, the TCRdb D assignment of TRBD1 cannot be verified. CDR1 and CDR2 (germline): KGHDR, SFDVKD. CDR3 length: 14 residues. The CDR3 sequence: CATRRGGEGNEQFF.

The gene calls are TRBV24-1 and TRBJ2-1; the D call of TRBD2 rests on TCRdb alone, since no DNA is present to check it. This CDR3 has 18 amino acids. The V gene's germline CDR1 is KGHDR and CDR2 SFDVKD. The CDR3 sequence is CATSAPAGDPNSYNEQFF.